This is a list of T cell receptor beta chains from one sample in a study of shared clonotypes between healthy human individuals. Sequencing was performed with immunoSEQ multiplex PCR; in TCRdb, only in-frame clones are kept and a portion is missing. The sample holds about 1 million clones; roughly 75% are singletons and the top ten take approximately 1.5%. The sequenced sample was memory CD4+ T cells sorted from blood. Receptors originate from a man aged 18 to 30 in good health. Each CDR3 is given with its conserved first and last residue. A D gene is named only where the DNA matches it firmly. Size is omitted from some rows. Given values are once, few, many or a class for expanded clones.

>15|-|-|TRBV6-1|TRBJ2-5
TGTGCCAGCAAGCCGATGGGGAGGGGGCGAGAGACCCAGTACTTC
CASKPMGRGRETQYF
>11|-|-|TRBV6-6|TRBJ2-3
TGTGCCAGCAGTTACAGCGATACGCAGTATTTT
CASSYSDTQYF
>15|-|TRBD1|TRBV9|TRBJ2-3
TGTGCCAGCAGCTATGGACAGGCCTACACAGATACGCAGTATTTT
CASSYGQAYTDTQYF
>15|-|TRBD2|TRBV29-1|TRBJ2-1
TGCAGCGTTGAACGGTGGGAGGGCCTTCCCGGGGAGCAGTTCTTC
CSVERWEGLPGEQFF
>14|-|-|TRBV10-3|TRBJ2-3
TGTGCCATCAGCCAGGGGCTAGCAACAGATACGCAGTATTTT
CAISQGLATDTQYF
>13|-|TRBD1|TRBV2|TRBJ1-2
TGTGCCAGCAGTGATAGGACAGGCTATGGCTACACCTTC
CASSDRTGYGYTF
>11|-|-|TRBV7-9|TRBJ1-3
TGTGCCAGCAGCTTACGGGACACCATATATTTT
CASSLRDTIYF
>15|-|-|TRBV2|TRBJ2-3
TGTGCCACCGTCTCATTTTTCGGGAGCACAGATACGCAGTATTTT
CATVSFFGSTDTQYF
>15|-|-|TRBV5-1|TRBJ2-5
TGCGCCAGCAGCTGGCGTGGGGACCTACAAGAGACCCAGTACTTC
CASSWRGDLQETQYF
>15|once|-|TRBV27|TRBJ1-5
TGTGCCAGCAGTTCCGGGACCGTTCCGAATCAGCCCCAGCATTTT
CASSSGTVPNQPQHF
>17|-|-|TRBV11-2|TRBJ2-6
TGTGCCAGCAGCTTAAACGGGGGACTGACTGGGGCCAACGTCCTGACTTTC
CASSLNGGLTGANVLTF
>15|-|-|TRBV5-1|TRBJ1-1
TGCGCCAGCACCCGCACCGGGGTTACGAACACTGAAGCTTTCTTT
CASTRTGVTNTEAFF
>15|-|TRBD2|TRBV5-4|TRBJ2-4
TGTGCCAGCAGCTTGGCGGGGGGGGCCAAAAACATTCAGTACTTC
CASSLAGGAKNIQYF
>13|-|-|TRBV6-5|TRBJ2-7
TGTGCCAGCAGTCCTTGGGGAGAGGATAAGCAGTACTTC
CASSPWGEDKQYF
>13|-|-|TRBV6-1|TRBJ1-2
TGTGCCAGCAGTGGCGGACGGAACTATGGCTACACCTTC
CASSGGRNYGYTF
>13|once|-|TRBV28|TRBJ1-1
TGTGCCGGGGGCCAGGGTTTGAACACTGAAGCTTTCTTT
CAGGQGLNTEAFF
>16|-|TRBD1|TRBV11-3|TRBJ2-3
TGTGCCAGCAGCCGTCGGACAGGGGGCGCATCAGATACGCAGTATTTT
CASSRRTGGASDTQYF
>14|-|-|TRBV4-2|TRBJ2-1
TGTGCCAGCAGCCAAGATCCAGGGCGGGATGAGCAGTTCTTC
CASSQDPGRDEQFF
>18|-|-|TRBV7-9|TRBJ2-6
TGTGCCAGCAGCCCACCGGGGGGCGCAAACTCTGGGGCCAACGTCCTGACTTTC
CASSPPGGANSGANVLTF
>14|-|-|TRBV7-8|TRBJ2-3
TGTGCCAGCAGCTTACGGGGCGGGACAGATACGCAGTATTTT
CASSLRGGTDTQYF
>14|-|-|TRBV5-6|TRBJ2-5
TGTGCCAGCAGCTTGGCCGCAGGGCGAGAGACCCAGTACTTC
CASSLAAGRETQYF
>13|few|TRBD1|TRBV6-5|TRBJ1-2
TGTGCCAGCAGGAGACAGGGGGAGTATGGCTACACCTTC
CASRRQGEYGYTF
>13|-|-|TRBV19|TRBJ1-5
TGTGCCAGTAGTAGCGGCGGCAATCAGCCCCAGCATTTT
CASSSGGNQPQHF
>18|-|TRBD2|TRBV6-1|TRBJ2-7
TGTGCCAGCAGTGAAGTCTGGGGACTAGCGGGAGTTCCGGCTGCGCAGTACTTC
CASSEVWGLAGVPAAQYF
>16|-|TRBD2|TRBV5-1|TRBJ2-5
TGCGCCAGCAGCCCCGCGACTAGCGGGAGAATAGAGACCCAGTACTTC
CASSPATSGRIETQYF
>13|-|TRBD2|TRBV29-1|TRBJ2-7
TGCAGCGTTGGCTTAGCGGGAGGCTCGGAGCAGTACTTC
CSVGLAGGSEQYF
>13|-|TRBD1|TRBV19|TRBJ2-5
TGTGCCAGAGGCGACAGGGCCGAAGAGACCCAGTACTTC
CARGDRAEETQYF
>13|-|-|TRBV5-1|TRBJ2-1
TGCGCCAGCAGCTTGGGTAGCCTGGATGAGCAGTTCTTC
CASSLGSLDEQFF
>17|-|-|TRBV27|TRBJ1-1
TGTGCCAGCAGCCCCTTCCTTACACGGGACTGGGACACTGAAGCTTTCTTT
CASSPFLTRDWDTEAFF
>14|-|-|TRBV9|TRBJ2-3
TGTGCCAGCAGCGTAGGACCCTTGGCAGATACGCAGTATTTT
CASSVGPLADTQYF
>13|-|-|TRBV10-3|TRBJ1-2
TGTGCCATCAGCGGGGGAATGATGGATGGCTACACCTTC
CAISGGMMDGYTF
>16|-|-|TRBV9|TRBJ1-4
TGTGCCAGCAGCGTAGGGCACAGGGCAACTAATGAAAAACTGTTTTTT
CASSVGHRATNEKLFF
>13|-|-|TRBV6-5|TRBJ1-1
TGTGCCAGCAGCCTCCGGAAGTGGGGTGAAGCTTTCTTT
CASSLRKWGEAFF
>14|-|-|TRBV6-5|TRBJ2-7
TGTGCCAGCAGTACCCGCCGGGGAAACTACGAGCAGTACTTC
CASSTRRGNYEQYF
>15|-|-|TRBV5-1|TRBJ1-6
TGCGCCAGCAGCTTGGAACAGACGTATAATTCACCCCTCCACTTT
CASSLEQTYNSPLHF
>15|-|TRBD2|TRBV5-1|TRBJ2-7
TGCGCCAGCAGCTTGGGGACTAGCGGGGGTCCTCACCCTTCCTTC
CASSLGTSGGPHPSF
>16|-|-|TRBV7-6|TRBJ1-1
TGTGCCAGCAGCCGCTCCCAGTCAGCGGGGAACACTGAAGCTTTCTTT
CASSRSQSAGNTEAFF
>14|-|TRBD2|TRBV28|TRBJ2-7
TGTGCCAGCCAAACTAGCGGGGAAAGAGACGAGCAGTACTTC
CASQTSGERDEQYF
>15|-|-|TRBV27|TRBJ1-6
TGTGCCAGCAGTCCCAGCGCACTCGGTAATTCACCCCTCCACTTT
CASSPSALGNSPLHF
>14|once|-|TRBV5-6|TRBJ2-7
TGTGCCAGCAGCATAATACTGAGCTCCTACGAGCAGTACTTC
CASSIILSSYEQYF
>14|-|TRBD1|TRBV25-1|TRBJ1-2
TGTGCCAGCAGTGACAGGGGGCAGGTCTATGGCTACACCTTC
CASSDRGQVYGYTF
>12|few|-|TRBV10-3|TRBJ2-7
TGTGCCACCGGGCGGGGTCTCTACGAGCAGTACTTC
CATGRGLYEQYF
>12|few|-|TRBV5-1|TRBJ2-3
TGCGCCAGCAGCTCCTGGGGAGATACGCAGTATTTT
CASSSWGDTQYF
>14|-|-|TRBV6-1|TRBJ2-1
TGTGCCAGCAATCACCGAACCCCCGACTCCGAGCAGTTCTTC
CASNHRTPDSEQFF
>13|-|TRBD1|TRBV7-9|TRBJ2-7
TGTGCCAGCAGCTGGGACAGCACCTACGAGCAGTACTTC
CASSWDSTYEQYF
>13|-|TRBD1|TRBV29-1|TRBJ1-1
TGCAGCGTTGAAAGGGACAGGAACACTGAAGCTTTCTTT
CSVERDRNTEAFF
>15|-|TRBD1|TRBV5-4|TRBJ1-2
TGTGCCAGCAGCACCCGACAGGGGGGTAACTATGGCTACACCTTC
CASSTRQGGNYGYTF